The present TCR beta chain was sequenced within a study of blood T cell repertoires in COVID-19. CDR1 MNHEY and CDR2 SVGEGT come from the germline V gene. Unmatched junction bases numbered 3, after V lost 0 bases and J lost 4 bases. The CDR3 length is 15 residues. Under the authors' procedure: Estimated nucleated cell counts came from reference gene primer amplification. The data were produced by immunoSEQ multiplex PCR, yet TCRdb's version contains in-frame clones alone and is incomplete. V and J calls plus clone size are reproduced from that table; the DNA served to infer D and trimming. The table shows under 250,000 clones, with about 90% occurring only once. This clone was counted between two and nine times. Participants were aged roughly 18 to 89 years, lived in about two dozen US areas, and enrolled virtually. Participants had their cohort set by participant-reported clinical history. People in the exposed group encountered a COVID-19 case within 2 weeks before entering the study.

This clonotype was obtained from a woman in her twenties or thirties who had been exposed to COVID-19. The chain uses TRBV6-2 or TRBV6-3 and TRBJ1-2; 9 nucleotides line up with TRBD1. The sample consisted of PBMCs or T cells enriched from blood (not recorded which). DNA for the CDR3: TGTGCCAGCAGTTACTCGCGGGGACAGGGCTATGGCTACACCTTC. Translated: CASSYSRGQGYGYTF.